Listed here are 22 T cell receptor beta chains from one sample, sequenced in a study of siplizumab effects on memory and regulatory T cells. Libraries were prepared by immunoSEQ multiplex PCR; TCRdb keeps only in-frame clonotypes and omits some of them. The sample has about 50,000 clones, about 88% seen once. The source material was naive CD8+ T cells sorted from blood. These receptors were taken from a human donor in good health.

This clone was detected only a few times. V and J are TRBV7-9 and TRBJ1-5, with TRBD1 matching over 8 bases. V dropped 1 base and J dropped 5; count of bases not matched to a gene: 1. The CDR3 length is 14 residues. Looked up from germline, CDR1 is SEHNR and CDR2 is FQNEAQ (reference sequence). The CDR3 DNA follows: TGTGCCAGCAGCTTAGACAGGGGGGATCAGCCCCAGCATTTT. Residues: CASSLDRGDQPQHF.

The CDR3 DNA reads TGTGCCAGCAGACCGACAGGGGTTGGAAACATTCAGTACTTC. Encoded protein: CASRPTGVGNIQYF. The J gene is TRBJ2-4, the V gene TRBV7-9, with 8 bases aligning to TRBD1. The CDR3 totals 14 residues. Trimming at V came to 6 bases and at J to 6 bases, leaving 7 bases not matched to a gene. In germline, CDR1 is SEHNR, CDR2 FQNEAQ (reference sequence).

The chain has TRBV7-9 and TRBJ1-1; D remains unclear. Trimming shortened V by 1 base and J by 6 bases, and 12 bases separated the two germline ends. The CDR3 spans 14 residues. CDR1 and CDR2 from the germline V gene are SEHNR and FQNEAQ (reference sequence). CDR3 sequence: CASSLVQSSSEAFF. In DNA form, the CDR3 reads TGTGCCAGCAGCTTAGTTCAGAGTAGCTCTGAAGCTTTCTTT.

As DNA, the CDR3 is TGTGCCAGCAGCTCCTCATCTCGCTTCTTCGACACCGGGGAGCTGTTTTTT. It encodes CASSSSSRFFDTGELFF. The V call is TRBV5-4, the J call TRBJ2-2, with unresolved D. CDR1 and CDR2 (germline): SGHNT, YYREEE (reference sequence). The V end lost 3 bases, the J end lost 3 bases, and 18 bases lay between the germline ends. The CDR3 runs 17 residues.

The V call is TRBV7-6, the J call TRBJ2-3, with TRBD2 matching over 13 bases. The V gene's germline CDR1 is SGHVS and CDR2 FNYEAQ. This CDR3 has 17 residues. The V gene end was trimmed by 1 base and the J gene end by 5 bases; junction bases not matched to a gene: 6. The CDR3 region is CASSLELAGGAVDTQYF. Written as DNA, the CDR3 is TGTGCCAGCAGCTTAGAACTAGCGGGAGGGGCTGTAGATACGCAGTATTTT.

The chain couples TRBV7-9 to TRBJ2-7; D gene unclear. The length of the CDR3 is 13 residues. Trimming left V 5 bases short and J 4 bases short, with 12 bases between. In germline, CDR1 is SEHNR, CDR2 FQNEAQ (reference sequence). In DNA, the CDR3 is TGTGCCAGCAGCCCAGACCCCACGTACGAGCAGTACTTC. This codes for CASSPDPTYEQYF.

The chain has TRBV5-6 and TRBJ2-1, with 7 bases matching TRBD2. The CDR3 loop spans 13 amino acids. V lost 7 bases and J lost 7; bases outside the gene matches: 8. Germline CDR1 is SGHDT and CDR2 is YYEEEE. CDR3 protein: CASALGGKNEQFF. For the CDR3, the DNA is TGTGCCAGCGCTCTGGGGGGGAAGAATGAGCAGTTCTTC.

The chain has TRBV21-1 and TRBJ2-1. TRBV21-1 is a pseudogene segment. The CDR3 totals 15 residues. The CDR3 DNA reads TGTGCCAGCAGCAAAGTGGTAGGTGGGGACAATGAGCAGTTCTTC. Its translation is CASSKVVGGDNEQFF.

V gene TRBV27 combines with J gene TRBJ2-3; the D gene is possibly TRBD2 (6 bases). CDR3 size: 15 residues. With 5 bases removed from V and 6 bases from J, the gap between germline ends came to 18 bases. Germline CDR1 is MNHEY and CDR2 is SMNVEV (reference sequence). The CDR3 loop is CASSLQGGDLDTQYF. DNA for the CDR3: TGTGCCAGCAGTCTACAAGGCGGGGACCTTGATACGCAGTATTTT.

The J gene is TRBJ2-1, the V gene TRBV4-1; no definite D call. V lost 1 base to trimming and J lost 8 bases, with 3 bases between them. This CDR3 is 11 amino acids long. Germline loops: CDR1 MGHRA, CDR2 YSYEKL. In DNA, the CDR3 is TGCGCCAGCAGCCAAGCTTATGAGCAGTTCTTC. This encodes CASSQAYEQFF.

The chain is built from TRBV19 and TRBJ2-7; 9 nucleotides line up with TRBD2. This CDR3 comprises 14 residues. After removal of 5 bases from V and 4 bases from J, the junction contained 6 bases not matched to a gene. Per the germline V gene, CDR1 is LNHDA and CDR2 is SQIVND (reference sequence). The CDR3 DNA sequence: TGTGCCAGTAGTCCGGGACTAGCAGCTTACGAGCAGTACTTC. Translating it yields CASSPGLAAYEQYF.

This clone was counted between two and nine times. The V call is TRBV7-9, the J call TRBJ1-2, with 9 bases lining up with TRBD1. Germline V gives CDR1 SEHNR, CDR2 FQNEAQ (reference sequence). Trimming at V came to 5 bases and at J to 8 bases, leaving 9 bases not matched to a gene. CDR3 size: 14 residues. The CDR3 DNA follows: TGTGCCAGCAGCCAACAGGGGGCGAGACGAGGCTACACCTTC. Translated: CASSQQGARRGYTF.

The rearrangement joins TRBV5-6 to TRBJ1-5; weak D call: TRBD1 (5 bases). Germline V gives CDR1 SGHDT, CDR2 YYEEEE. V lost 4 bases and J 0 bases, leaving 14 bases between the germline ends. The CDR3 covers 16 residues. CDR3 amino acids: CASSKIGTNSNQPQHF. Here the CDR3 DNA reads TGTGCCAGCAGCAAAATCGGGACTAATAGCAATCAGCCCCAGCATTTT.

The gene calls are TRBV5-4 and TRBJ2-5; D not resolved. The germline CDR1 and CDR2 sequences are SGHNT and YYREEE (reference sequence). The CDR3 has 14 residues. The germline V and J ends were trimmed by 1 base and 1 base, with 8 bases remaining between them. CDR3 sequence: CASSLIGSQETQYF. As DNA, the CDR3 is TGTGCCAGCAGCTTGATAGGCAGCCAAGAGACCCAGTACTTC. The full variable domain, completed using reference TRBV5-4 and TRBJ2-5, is ETGVTQSPTHLIKTRGQQVTLRCSSQSGHNTVSWYQQALGQGPQFIFQYYREEENGRGNFPPRFSGLQFPNYSSELNVNALELDDSALYLCASSLIGSQETQYFGPGTRLLVL.

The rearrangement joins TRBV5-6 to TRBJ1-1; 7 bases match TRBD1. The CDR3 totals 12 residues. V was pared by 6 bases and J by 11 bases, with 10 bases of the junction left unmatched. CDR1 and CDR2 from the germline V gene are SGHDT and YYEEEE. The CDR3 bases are TGTGCCAGCACCGGACAGGCCCCGGGTGCTTTCTTT. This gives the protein CASTGQAPGAFF.

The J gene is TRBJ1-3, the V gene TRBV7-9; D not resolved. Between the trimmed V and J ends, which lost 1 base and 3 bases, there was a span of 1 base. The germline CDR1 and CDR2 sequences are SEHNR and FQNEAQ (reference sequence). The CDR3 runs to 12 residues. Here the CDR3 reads CASSLDGNTIYF. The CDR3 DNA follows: TGTGCCAGCAGCTTAGATGGAAACACCATATATTTT.

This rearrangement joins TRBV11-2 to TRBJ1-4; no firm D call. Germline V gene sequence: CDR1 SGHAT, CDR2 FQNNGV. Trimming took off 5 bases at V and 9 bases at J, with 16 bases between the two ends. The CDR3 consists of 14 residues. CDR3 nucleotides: TGTGCCAGCAGCGAAAGAAAGACTGATAAAAAACTGTTTTTT. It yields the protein CASSERKTDKKLFF.

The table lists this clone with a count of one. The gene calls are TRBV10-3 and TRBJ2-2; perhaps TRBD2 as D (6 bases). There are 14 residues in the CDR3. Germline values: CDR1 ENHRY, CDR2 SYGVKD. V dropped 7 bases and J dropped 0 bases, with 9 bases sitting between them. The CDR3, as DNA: TGTGCCATCACTTGGGGGGCGAACACCGGGGAGCTGTTTTTT. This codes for CAITWGANTGELFF.

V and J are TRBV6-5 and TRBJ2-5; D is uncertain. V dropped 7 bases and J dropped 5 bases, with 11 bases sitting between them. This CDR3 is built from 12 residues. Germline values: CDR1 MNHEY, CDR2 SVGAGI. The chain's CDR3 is CASNEAFETQYF. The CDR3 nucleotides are TGTGCCAGCAATGAGGCCTTCGAGACCCAGTACTTC.

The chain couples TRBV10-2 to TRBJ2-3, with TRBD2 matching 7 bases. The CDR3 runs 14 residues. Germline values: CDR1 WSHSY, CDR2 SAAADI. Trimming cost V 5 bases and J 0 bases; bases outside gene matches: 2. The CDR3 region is CASSTSASTDTQYF. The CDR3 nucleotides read TGCGCCAGCAGTACTAGCGCGAGCACAGATACGCAGTATTTT.

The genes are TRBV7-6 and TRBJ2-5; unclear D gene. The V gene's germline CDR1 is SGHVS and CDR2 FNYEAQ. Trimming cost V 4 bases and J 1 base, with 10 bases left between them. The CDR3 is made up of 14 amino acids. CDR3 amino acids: CASSSLATQETQYF. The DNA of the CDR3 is TGTGCCAGCAGCTCCCTGGCTACCCAAGAGACCCAGTACTTC.

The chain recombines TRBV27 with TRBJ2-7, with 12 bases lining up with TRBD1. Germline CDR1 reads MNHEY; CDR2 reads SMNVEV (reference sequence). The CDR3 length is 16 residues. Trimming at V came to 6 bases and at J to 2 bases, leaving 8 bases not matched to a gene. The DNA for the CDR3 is TGTGCCAGCAGCCTCGAAGGGACAGGGGGCACCTACGAGCAGTACTTC. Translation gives CASSLEGTGGTYEQYF.